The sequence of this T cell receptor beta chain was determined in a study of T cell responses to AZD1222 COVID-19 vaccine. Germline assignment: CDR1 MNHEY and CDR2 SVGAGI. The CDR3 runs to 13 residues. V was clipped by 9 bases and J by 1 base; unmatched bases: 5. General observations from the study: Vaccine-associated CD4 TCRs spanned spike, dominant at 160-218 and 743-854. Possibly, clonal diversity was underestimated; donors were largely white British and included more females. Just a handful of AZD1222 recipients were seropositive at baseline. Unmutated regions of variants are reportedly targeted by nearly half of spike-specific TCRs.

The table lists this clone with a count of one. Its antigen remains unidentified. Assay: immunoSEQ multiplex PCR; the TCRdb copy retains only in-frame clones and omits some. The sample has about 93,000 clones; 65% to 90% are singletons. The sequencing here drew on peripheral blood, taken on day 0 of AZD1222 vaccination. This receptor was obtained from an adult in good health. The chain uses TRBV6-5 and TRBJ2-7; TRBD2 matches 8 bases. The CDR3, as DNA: TGTGCCAGTCAGGGGACTAGGTCCTACGAGCAGTACTTC. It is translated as CASQGTRSYEQYF.